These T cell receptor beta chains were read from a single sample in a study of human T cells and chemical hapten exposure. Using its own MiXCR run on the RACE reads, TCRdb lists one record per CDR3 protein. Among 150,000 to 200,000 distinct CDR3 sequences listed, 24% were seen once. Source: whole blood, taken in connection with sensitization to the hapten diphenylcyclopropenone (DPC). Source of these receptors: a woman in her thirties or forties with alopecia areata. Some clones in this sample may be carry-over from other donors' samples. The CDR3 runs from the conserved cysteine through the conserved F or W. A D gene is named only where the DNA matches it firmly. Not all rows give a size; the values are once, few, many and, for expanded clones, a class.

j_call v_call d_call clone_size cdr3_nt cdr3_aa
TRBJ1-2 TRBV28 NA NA TGTGCCAGCAGTTCCCCAGACAGGACCTCTTCCCATGGCTACACCTTC CASSSPDRTSSHGYTF
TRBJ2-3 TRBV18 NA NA TGTGCCAGCTCACTAAAGCGGGATACGCAGTATTTT CASSLKRDTQYF
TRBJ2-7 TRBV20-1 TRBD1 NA TGCAGTGCTGCCGGAGACAGGGGTCCTTACGAGCAGTACTTC CSAAGDRGPYEQYF
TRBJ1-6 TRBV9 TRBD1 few TGTGCCAGCAGCGCCAGGGGGTCTCATTCACCCCTCCACTTT CASSARGSHSPLHF
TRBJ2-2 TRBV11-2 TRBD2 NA TGTGCCAGCAGCTTCCGGCGGGAGGGTGGCACCGGGGAGCTGTTTTTT CASSFRREGGTGELFF
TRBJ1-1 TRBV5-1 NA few TGCGCCAGCAGCCCACAGGGCCGGAACACTGAAGCTTTCTTT CASSPQGRNTEAFF
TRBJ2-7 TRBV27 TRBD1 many TGTGCCAGCAGAGGGACAGCATCCTACGAGCAGTACTTC CASRGTASYEQYF
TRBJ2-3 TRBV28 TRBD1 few TGTGCCAGCAGTTCGGGACAGGGGGCCACAGATACGCAGTATTTT CASSSGQGATDTQYF
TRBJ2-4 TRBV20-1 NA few TGCAGTGCTAGTCCGCGTGTAGCCAAAAACATTCAGTACTTC CSASPRVAKNIQYF
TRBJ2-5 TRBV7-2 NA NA TGTGCCAGCAGCTTAGCCCCAGGGATGGGAGAGACCCAGTACTTC CASSLAPGMGETQYF
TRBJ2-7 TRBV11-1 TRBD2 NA TGTGCCAGCAGCTTAGCTCCTAGCGGGGCCTACGAGCAGTACTTC CASSLAPSGAYEQYF
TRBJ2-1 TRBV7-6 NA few TGTGCCAGCAGCCGTGATTGGGGCAATGAGCAGTTCTTC CASSRDWGNEQFF
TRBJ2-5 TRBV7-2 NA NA TGTGCCAGCAGCTTAGGCGGGAAGTACCAAGAGACCCAGTACTTC CASSLGGKYQETQYF
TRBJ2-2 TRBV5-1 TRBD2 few TGCGCCAGCAGCCCCGGCCTAGCGGGTAACACCGGGGAGCTGTTTTTT CASSPGLAGNTGELFF
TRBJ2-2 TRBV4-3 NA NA TGCGCCAGCAGCCAAGAGCGAAGAAACGCCGGGGAGCTGTTTTTT CASSQERRNAGELFF
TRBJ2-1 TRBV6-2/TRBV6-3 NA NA TGTGCCAGCAGTAAGACCACCCTGGGCAATGAGCAGTTCTTC CASSKTTLGNEQFF
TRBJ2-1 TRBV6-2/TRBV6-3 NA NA TGTGCCAGCAGTTACTCACGTGAGCAGTTCTTC CASSYSREQFF
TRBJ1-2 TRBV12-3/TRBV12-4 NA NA TGTGCCAGCAGTTCAGGGCCTAACTATGGCTACACCTTC CASSSGPNYGYTF
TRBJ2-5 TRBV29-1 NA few TGCAGCGTTTCGGGTCCCCCTAACACGAGGGAGACCCAGTACTTC CSVSGPPNTRETQYF
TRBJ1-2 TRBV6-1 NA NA TGTGCCAGCAGATTCGGGGGAACCGTTAACTATGGCTACACCTTC CASRFGGTVNYGYTF
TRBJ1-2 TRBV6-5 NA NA TGTGCCAGCAGTTACTCCGGGCAGGACTATGGCTACACCTTC CASSYSGQDYGYTF
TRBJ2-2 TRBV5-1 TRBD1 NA TGCGCCAGCAGCATCACAGGGGTCCCCGGCGGGGAGCTGTTTTTT CASSITGVPGGELFF
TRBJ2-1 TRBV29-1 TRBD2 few TGCAGCGTTGCTAGGCCGGGACTAGCGGGCAATGAGCAGTTCTTC CSVARPGLAGNEQFF
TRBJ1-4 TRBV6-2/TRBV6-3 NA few TGTGCCAGCACCAACTTTGAAAAACTGTTTTTT CASTNFEKLFF
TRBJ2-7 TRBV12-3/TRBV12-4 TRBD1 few TGTGCCAGCAGTCGTGTAGGGACAGGGACTTTCGAGCAGTACTTC CASSRVGTGTFEQYF
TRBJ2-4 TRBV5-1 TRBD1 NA TGCGCCAGCAGCCGGACAGGGGGCTTGGCCAAAAACATTCAGTACTTC CASSRTGGLAKNIQYF
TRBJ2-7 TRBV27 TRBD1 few TGTGCCAGCAGTTTACAGGGGGTATGGTACGAGCAGTACTTC CASSLQGVWYEQYF
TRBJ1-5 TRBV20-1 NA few TGCAGTGCTACTTCGGACAGCCTCAATCAGCCCCAGCATTTT CSATSDSLNQPQHF
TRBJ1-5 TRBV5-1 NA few TGCGCCAGCAGCTTGGACAGGGACTATAGCAATCAGCCCCAGCATTTT CASSLDRDYSNQPQHF
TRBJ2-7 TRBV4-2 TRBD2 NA TGTGCCAGCAGCCAAGCGGTTGGACTAGCGTCCTACTCCTACGAGCAGTACTTC CASSQAVGLASYSYEQYF
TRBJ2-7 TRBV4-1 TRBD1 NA TGCGCCAGCAGCATCGGGACAGATTACACCTCCTACGAGCAGTACTTC CASSIGTDYTSYEQYF
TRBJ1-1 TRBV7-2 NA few TGTGCCAGCAGCACAGACACGAACACTGAAGCTTTCTTT CASSTDTNTEAFF
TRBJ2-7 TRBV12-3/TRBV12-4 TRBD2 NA TGTGCCAGCAGTTTTGGCGGGGGTTTCTCCTACGAGCAGTACTTC CASSFGGGFSYEQYF
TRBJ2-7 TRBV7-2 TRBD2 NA TGTGCCAGCAGCCCCCGGACTAGAATATTCCACGAGCAGTACTTC CASSPRTRIFHEQYF
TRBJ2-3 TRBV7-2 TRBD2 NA TGTGCCAGCAGCCCTAATAGCGGGGCGAGCACAGATACGCAGTATTTT CASSPNSGASTDTQYF
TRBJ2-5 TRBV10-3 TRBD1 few TGTGCCATCAGTGTGGACAGGGGGTCCGGGACCCAGTACTTC CAISVDRGSGTQYF
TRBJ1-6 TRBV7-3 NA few TGTGCCAGCAGCCTACAGGGCGCGGACTCACCCCTCCACTTT CASSLQGADSPLHF
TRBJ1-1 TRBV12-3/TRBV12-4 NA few TGTGCCAGCAGTTTGTACGGGGAGAACACTGAAGCTTTCTTT CASSLYGENTEAFF
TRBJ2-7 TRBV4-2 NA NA TGTGCCAGCAGCCAAGATCAGGCCGCCTACGAGCAGTACTTC CASSQDQAAYEQYF
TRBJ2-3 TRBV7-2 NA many TGTGCCAGCAGCTTAAGGAGGGCAGATACGCAGTATTTT CASSLRRADTQYF
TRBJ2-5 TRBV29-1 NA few TGCAGCGTAGGACAGATCCAAGAGACCCAGTACTTC CSVGQIQETQYF
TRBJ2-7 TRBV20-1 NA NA TGCAGTGCGGGAGAAGCCTACGAGCAGTACTTC CSAGEAYEQYF
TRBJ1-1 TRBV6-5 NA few TGTGCCAGCAGTCACTCGATTCCCGGGACACCAAACACTGAAGCTTTCTTT CASSHSIPGTPNTEAFF
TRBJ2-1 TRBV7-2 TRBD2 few TGTGCCAGCAGCTGGGGTCTAGCGGGAGAGCAGTTCTTC CASSWGLAGEQFF
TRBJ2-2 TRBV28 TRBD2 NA TGTGCCAGCAGGGGGACTAGCGGGGGCCGTGACGGGGAGCTGTTTTTT CASRGTSGGRDGELFF
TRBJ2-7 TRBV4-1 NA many TGCGCCAGCAGCCTTGACAGCCGGACCTACGAGCAGTACTTC CASSLDSRTYEQYF
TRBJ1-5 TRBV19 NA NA TGTGCCAGTATTCCGAGTCTGGGGTACGGTCAGCCCCAGCATTTT CASIPSLGYGQPQHF
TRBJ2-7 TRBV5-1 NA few TGCGCCAGCAGCTCACGACTAGGGCCCTACGAGCAGTACTTC CASSSRLGPYEQYF
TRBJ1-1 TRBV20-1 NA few TGCAGTGCTAGACAGCTCCCTGAAGCTTTCTTT CSARQLPEAFF
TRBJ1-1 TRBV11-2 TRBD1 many TGTGCCAGCAGCCCGGGACAGCAGAACACTGAAGCTTTCTTT CASSPGQQNTEAFF
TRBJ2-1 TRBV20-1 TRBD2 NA TGCAGTGCTAGAGGAGGGGCTAGCGGGAGGGCCGAATGGCAGTTCTTC CSARGGASGRAEWQFF
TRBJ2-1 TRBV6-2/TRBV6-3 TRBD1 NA TGTGCCAGCAGTTACCCGGCAGGGGGATACAATGAGCAGTTCTTC CASSYPAGGYNEQFF
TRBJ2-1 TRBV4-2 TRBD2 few TGTGCCAGCAGCCATTCTTCTGGACTAGCGGGAGACAATGAGCAGTTCTTC CASSHSSGLAGDNEQFF
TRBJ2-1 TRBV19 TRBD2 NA TGTGCCAGTATGGCGGGAGGGCCCACTGAGCAGTTCTTC CASMAGGPTEQFF